This note documents a single T cell receptor beta chain sequence. The germline V gene has CDR1 GTSNPN and CDR2 SVGIG (reference sequence). The length of the CDR3 is 14 residues. V lost 3 bases and J 1 base, leaving 10 bases between the germline ends. These data are taken from a study of blood T cell repertoires in COVID-19. Study details: Sites in the United States, Italy and Spain provided acute and convalescent COVID-19 samples.

Produced via immunoSEQ multiplex PCR; TCRdb's table is partial and in-frame only. This sample has 220,000 or so clones, with about 94% found just once. This chain uses TRBV30 with TRBJ1-5; unclear D gene. The source of this sequence is a man between 60 and 75 years old with COVID-19, enrolled during active disease. The source material was peripheral blood. The CDR3 loop reads CAWSGWMSNQPQHF. The CDR3 DNA is TGTGCCTGGAGCGGGTGGATGAGCAATCAGCCCCAGCATTTT.